These 13 T cell receptor beta chains originate from one sample sequenced in a study of shared clonotypes between healthy human individuals. CD45RO-negative, CCR7-positively selected cells formed the naive CD8 fraction, excluding terminally differentiated effector memory CD45RA+ cells. Libraries were prepared by immunoSEQ multiplex PCR; TCRdb keeps only in-frame clonotypes and omits some of them. The sample records more than 2 million clones, 80% to 95% being singletons. The sample taken for sequencing was naive CD8+ T cells from PBMCs. These receptors all come from a man aged 18-30 years in good health. Some clones in this sample may be carry-over from other donors' samples.

The V gene is TRBV6-1, the J gene TRBJ2-7; no clear D gene. The CDR3 extends over 16 amino acids. Germline values: CDR1 MNHNS, CDR2 SASEGT. Trimming took off 0 bases at V and 3 bases at J, with 15 bases between the two ends. This CDR3 is CASSEARASPYYEQYF. The CDR3 DNA reads as TGTGCCAGCAGTGAAGCGCGAGCCTCACCTTACTACGAGCAGTACTTC.

The rearrangement links TRBV11-1 to TRBJ2-5, with 7 bases aligning to TRBD1. CDR3 length equals 13 residues. Germline CDR1 and CDR2: SGHAT and FQDESV (reference sequence). The ends lost 5 bases at V and 13 bases at J; junction bases unmatched: 13. For the CDR3, the DNA is TGTGCCAGCAGCCCGGGATCAAGACAGGGCTGGTACTTC. This translates into CASSPGSRQGWYF.

V is TRBV27 and J is TRBJ2-1; the D gene is possibly TRBD1 (7 bases). Deletions cut 5 bases from V and 0 bases from J, with 14 bases between. Germline CDR1 MNHEY, CDR2 SMNVEV (reference sequence). There are 16 residues in the CDR3. Written as DNA, the CDR3 is TGTGCCAGCAGTCCGGGGGACAGCTACTCCTACAATGAGCAGTTCTTC. This encodes CASSPGDSYSYNEQFF.

CDR3 loop: CASSSHPRQGFYEQYF. The DNA of the CDR3 is TGTGCCAGCAGTTCCCACCCTAGACAGGGCTTCTACGAGCAGTACTTC. This chain joins TRBV28 and TRBJ2-7; 7 nucleotides match TRBD1. Germline loops: CDR1 MDHEN, CDR2 SYDVKM. This CDR3 has 16 amino acids. Trimming removed 4 bases from V and 3 bases from J; junction bases left unmatched: 12.

The genes are TRBV5-1 and TRBJ2-5; D may match TRBD1 or TRBD2 (5 bases each). CDR1 is SGHRS and CDR2 is YFSETQ in the germline V gene. The length of the CDR3 is 13 residues. V lost 5 bases and J 4 bases, leaving 12 bases between the germline ends. The DNA for the CDR3 is TGCGCCAGCAGGCCCGATGGGGGAGAGACCCAGTACTTC. Translated, it gives CASRPDGGETQYF. The variable domain in full, with the rest retrieved from reference TRBV5-1 and TRBJ2-5, is KAGVTQTPRYLIKTRGQQVTLSCSPISGHRSVSWYQQTPGQGLQFLFEYFSETQRNKGNFPGRFSGRQFSNSRSEMNVSTLELGDSALYLCASRPDGGETQYFGPGTRLLVL.

This clone was observed once. The chain carries TRBV27 and TRBJ2-3; tentatively, D is TRBD2 (5 bases). The V gene lost 6 bases and the J gene lost 3 bases, with 22 bases spanning the gap. This CDR3 is 17 amino acids long. The germline V gene has CDR1 MNHEY and CDR2 SMNVEV (reference sequence). CDR3 sequence reads: CASSPRGFLPSTDTQYF. The DNA of the CDR3 is TGTGCCAGCAGCCCACGGGGTTTTCTTCCCTCGACAGATACGCAGTATTTT.

This sequence joins TRBV28 and TRBJ2-7, with D tentatively TRBD2 (6 bases). Germline-derived CDR1 and CDR2 are MDHEN and SYDVKM. The CDR3 spans 17 residues. The ends were cut back, 6 bases at V and 0 bases at J, with 21 bases in the middle. CDR3 sequence: CASSWNTGTQSSYEQYF. The DNA of the CDR3 is TGTGCCAGCAGCTGGAACACCGGGACTCAAAGCTCCTACGAGCAGTACTTC.

This chain connects TRBV13 to TRBJ2-7, with D unresolved. The CDR3 has 12 amino acids. The V gene's germline CDR1 is PRHDT and CDR2 FYEKMQ (reference sequence). The ends were cut back, 6 bases at V and 3 bases at J, with 9 bases in the middle. CDR3 coding DNA: TGTGCCAGCAGAGACCACAACTACGAGCAGTACTTC. Protein: CASRDHNYEQYF.

On this clone: The sample carries other DNA sequences with the same CDR3. The chain joins TRBV27 to TRBJ2-7, with a tentative D call TRBD2 (5 bases). V lost 5 bases to trimming and J lost 2 bases, with 10 bases between them. CDR1 and CDR2 (germline): MNHEY, SMNVEV (reference sequence). The CDR3 has 13 amino acids. CDR3 sequence (DNA): TGTGCCAGCAGTCCTAGCCCCGCCTACGAGCAGTACTTC. It yields the protein CASSPSPAYEQYF.

There are a few counts of this clone. The V call is TRBV19, the J call TRBJ2-1; 8 bases fit TRBD1. The CDR3 is 13 amino acids. Looked up from germline, CDR1 is LNHDA and CDR2 is SQIVND (reference sequence). V gave up 5 bases and J gave up 8 bases; unmatched junction bases: 5. The CDR3 spells CASSARGLDEQFF. The CDR3 region has the DNA TGTGCCAGTAGTGCCAGGGGGCTGGATGAGCAGTTCTTC.

The chain carries TRBV5-6 and TRBJ2-2; no clear D gene. Between the trimmed V and J ends, which lost 4 bases and 4 bases, there was a span of 11 bases. The CDR3 length is 14 residues. Germline CDR1 and CDR2: SGHDT and YYEEEE. The CDR3 region has the DNA TGTGCCAGCAGCCCTAGGTTCCCCACCGGGGAGCTGTTTTTT. As protein: CASSPRFPTGELFF.

This sequence joins TRBV7-2 and TRBJ2-1; maybe TRBD2 (7 bases). Germline-derived CDR1 and CDR2 are SGHTA and FQGNSA. CDR3 length: 17 residues. The V end was cut by 5 bases, the J end by 7 bases, with 24 bases between. Here the CDR3 DNA reads TGTGCCAGCAGCCTTATCCCCCCAGGGGAGGGGGAAAATGAGCAGTTCTTC. Its translation is CASSLIPPGEGENEQFF.

The chain recombines TRBV5-4 with TRBJ2-1; D perhaps matches TRBD1 (5 bases). The germline V gene encodes CDR1 SGHNT and CDR2 YYREEE (reference sequence). V lost 0 bases, J lost 9 bases, and 10 bases lay in between. This CDR3 is built from 13 residues. The CDR3 bases are TGTGCCAGCAGCTTGGCTCCCCAGGGTGAGCAGTTCTTC. Translation: CASSLAPQGEQFF. The entire variable domain, with the rest obtained from reference TRBV5-4 and TRBJ2-1, is as follows: ETGVTQSPTHLIKTRGQQVTLRCSSQSGHNTVSWYQQALGQGPQFIFQYYREEENGRGNFPPRFSGLQFPNYSSELNVNALELDDSALYLCASSLAPQGEQFFGPGTRLTVL.